This is a list of T cell receptor beta chains from one sample in a study of Graves' ophthalmopathy and Graves' hyperthyroidism. TCRdb ran MiXCR on the multiplex PCR reads and lists one entry per CDR3 protein. The table records approximately 1.2 million distinct CDR3 sequences, about 36% of them present only once. Sequencing was performed on peripheral blood or thyroid tissue (not recorded which). These receptor sequences come from an adult man with Graves' hyperthyroidism. Both conserved end residues are part of each CDR3. Fields, in order: V gene, J gene, D gene, clone size, CDR3 protein, CDR3 DNA. The D gene is left open where the match is weak. A row's size may be missing; if present it is once, few, many or a size class.

TRBV12-3/TRBV12-4	TRBJ1-3	NA	NA	CASRPVRQLSGNTIYF	TGTGCCAGCAGACCCGTTCGACAGCTCTCTGGAAACACCATATATTTT
TRBV6-5	TRBJ2-6	TRBD1	few	CASSTDRANSGANVLTF	TGTGCCAGCAGCACGGACAGGGCGAACTCTGGGGCCAACGTCCTGACTTTC
TRBV4-3	TRBJ2-5	TRBD1	NA	CASSQGRQGQETQYF	TGCGCCAGCAGCCAAGGTCGACAGGGACAAGAGACCCAGTACTTC
TRBV2	TRBJ1-4	NA	many	CASKGRRANEKLFF	TGTGCCAGCAAGGGGAGGCGGGCTAATGAAAAACTGTTTTTT
TRBV10-2	TRBJ1-2	TRBD1	few	CASSEPDRVDYGYTF	TGCGCCAGCAGTGAGCCGGACAGGGTTGACTATGGCTACACCTTC
TRBV7-6	TRBJ1-5	NA	many	CASSLGGTGQPQHF	TGTGCCAGCAGCTTAGGGGGTACGGGTCAGCCCCAGCATTTT
TRBV12-3/TRBV12-4	TRBJ2-7	TRBD2	many	CASSPPGSGIYEQYF	TGTGCCAGCAGCCCACCGGGGAGCGGGATCTACGAGCAGTACTTC
TRBV20-1	TRBJ2-7	TRBD1	many	CSASPGTGGISEQYF	TGCAGTGCTTCCCCCGGGACAGGGGGCATTAGCGAGCAGTACTTC
TRBV7-2	TRBJ2-2	TRBD1	many	CASSLGQGYGGELFF	TGTGCCAGCAGCTTAGGACAGGGGTACGGCGGGGAGCTGTTTTTT
TRBV5-5	TRBJ1-3	NA	many	CASSLVSVVSGNTIYF	TGTGCCAGCAGCTTGGTGAGCGTAGTCTCTGGAAACACCATATATTTT